This T cell receptor (beta chain) stems from a study of blood T cells in healthy people across ages. Study-level results: Expanded clonotype shifts may have been confounded, as the donors had an unknown CMV status.

V lost 5 bases and J lost 0, with 11 bases in between. The CDR3 is 15 amino acids. CDR1 SGHVS and CDR2 FNYEAQ come from the germline V gene. A second PCR of roughly 7 to 11 cycles used a sample-barcoded 5' primer and a J-beta primer mix. TCRdb reanalysed the 5' RACE reads using MiXCR and keeps one entry per CDR3 protein. The sample shows 1 million or so distinct CDR3 sequences, approximately 25% of them seen only once. This clonotype was picked up a small number of times. Its antigen remains unknown. The same sample was also studied in work on T cells of mothers and their children. That paper states: The study recruited three healthy Caucasian mothers and their six children as donors. The entire RNA extract went into cDNA synthesis at 1.5 ug per 15 ul. Overlap ran slightly, non-significantly higher for related than unrelated mother-child pairs.

Input material: blood. The chain has TRBV7-6 and TRBJ2-1; D gene ambiguous. The sequence derives from a girl aged 2-10 years in good health. CDR3 DNA: TGTGCCAGCAGCCCGCAGGAGAGCTCCTACAATGAGCAGTTCTTC. Translated: CASSPQESSYNEQFF. The full variable domain, rest sourced from reference TRBV7-6 and TRBJ2-1, is GAGVSQSPRYKVTKRGQDVALRCDPISGHVSLYWYRQALGQGPEFLTYFNYEAQQDKSGLPNDRFSAERPEGSISTLTIQRTEQRDSAMYRCASSPQESSYNEQFFGPGTRLTVL.